This TCR beta chain appears in the sequencing data of a study of shared clonotypes between healthy human individuals. Study in general: Donors had three CD4 naive, three CD4 memory, two CD8 naive and one CD8 memory plate apiece.

Germline assignment: CDR1 SEHNR and CDR2 FQNEAQ (reference sequence). Trimming pared 6 bases from V and 12 bases from J, leaving 8 bases between. The CDR3 totals 10 residues. The assay was run at deep level. Several immunoSEQ plates received, in even portions, the genomic DNA of each subset. Profiled with immunoSEQ multiplex PCR; TCRdb holds only in-frame clones, not every one. The sample yields over a million clones, around 74% seen once. The receptor was isolated from a man aged 18 to 35 in good health. This chain links TRBV7-9 with TRBJ2-2; D might be TRBD2 (5 bases). Sample: memory CD4+ T cells sorted from blood. Subset indicated: CD45RA-negative fraction. The CDR3 spells CASRGEKLFF. Here the CDR3 DNA reads TGTGCCAGCAGGGGAGAAAAGCTGTTTTTT.